This TCR beta chain comes out of a study of tumor-infiltrating lymphocytes in primary liver carcinoma. Germline-derived CDR1 and CDR2 are ENHRY and SYGVKD. There are 19 residues in the CDR3. Germline DNA was also extracted, while the blood RNA originated from unsorted whole blood. Constant-region priming of roughly 500 ng total RNA yielded TCR beta cDNA. ARM-PCR, slightly modified, supplied the TCR beta libraries through three nested multiplex PCR rounds. TRBV1-TRBV30 forward and Cbeta reverse primers drove the first two approximately 10-cycle rounds. TCRdb fed the multiplex PCR reads into MiXCR, producing one record per CDR3 protein. The table records just over 300,000 distinct CDR3 sequences, nearly 60% of them present only once. Comment on this clonotype: Mismatch with germline at one junction end may stem from a read error.

The receptor was derived from a woman in her 30s with primary liver carcinoma and hepatitis B virus infection. The specimen was peripheral blood. The J gene is TRBJ2-1, the V gene TRBV10-3, with 7 nucleotides matching TRBD2. CDR3 DNA: TGTGCCAACAGTGAGCCCCCGATTTTTACGGGAGGTTTATACAATGAGCAGTTCTTC. Protein: CANSEPPIFTGGLYNEQFF.